This TCR beta chain was captured by sequencing in a study of blood T cell repertoires in COVID-19 (dated by TCRdb to about 2020). As for the study more broadly: The collaborator samples originated in the United States, Italy and Spain and spanned the acute and convalescent phases of COVID-19. A freely available public database, intended as a resource for researchers studying the immune response to SARS-CoV-2, is where the repertoires were released. Deeply sampled blood TCRbeta repertoires from subjects exposed to, actively infected with, or recovered from COVID-19 were included in the dataset. The samples were drawn from two sources: the first 160 participants of the ongoing ImmuneRACE study, and 1,200 or so subjects contributed by 6 global collaborators. The sample metadata nearly always contained a de-identified subject ID, COVID-19 status, age in years and sex. Where available, HLA class I and class II types were taken from metadata supplied by the sample provider and were not determined by assay-based typing. The prospective study material was composed of cDNA or gDNA derived from T cells, B-cell-depleted T cells, or PBMCs.

The immunoSEQ Assay, a bias-controlled multiplex PCR, was used to amplify TCRbeta CDR3 regions from genomic DNA. Per the source publication's procedure: Nucleated cell counts per sample were estimated from amplification of reference gene primers within the assay. To quantify the absolute abundance of each unique TCRbeta CDR3 rearrangement, sequence reads were collapsed and filtered. For each sample, productive Simpson clonality was calculated as the square root of Simpson's diversity index over productive rearrangements. The source is immuneACCESS, and TCRdb retained only in-frame sequences with V and J called. Part of the clones is not carried over; for the studies checked, unresolved V genes explain less than half of this, and the remainder is unexplained. The D gene and trimming were derived from the DNA, and the V and J assignments and clone size from that table. The table for this sample lists approximately 150,000 clones; roughly 84% of them were counted only once. The ten biggest clones cover around 2.5% of the sample.

The collaborating institutions used their own protocols to collect whole blood in K2EDTA tubes. For TCRbeta analysis, collaborator samples were shipped as frozen whole blood, as isolated PBMCs, or as DNA extracted from either sample type. With respect to this clone: This clone's antigen is unknown. No much larger clonotype is one base removed from it; base qualities were not supplied.

The research as a whole found: How much clinical and demographic metadata was included differed by source and by participant, and the metadata was provided uncurated.

After removal of 4 bases from V and 3 bases from J, the junction retains 7 bases not matched to a gene. Via the germline V gene, CDR1 is MRHNA and CDR2 SNTAGT. From cysteine to phenylalanine, the CDR3 is 15 amino acids long. The kept DNA is CDR3 alone, 45 bases in frame from the first base. The clonotype originates from a human donor with acute or convalescent COVID-19. The donor label of this sample is uncertain. The rearrangement combines TRBV6-4 with TRBJ2-3; a stretch of 7 junction bases matches TRBD1. The sequencing sample was made of peripheral blood. The CDR3 here reads CASSGTGALTDTQYF. The nucleotide sequence reads TGTGCCAGCAGTGGTACAGGGGCTTTGACAGATACGCAGTATTTT.